The source of this TCR beta chain is a study of T cells after yellow fever vaccination. Trimming cost V 0 bases and J 7 bases, with 7 bases left between them. Germline-derived CDR1 and CDR2 are LGHNA and YSLEER. The CDR3 is 13 residues long. Via MiXCR, TCRdb re-called the 5' RACE reads, giving one row per CDR3 protein. This sample has about 430,000 distinct CDR3 sequences, with about 19% found just once. The sample in question was PBMCs, obtained before the yellow fever booster vaccination. The source is a man younger than 35 who received the YFV17D yellow fever vaccine. The gene calls are TRBV4-3 and TRBJ2-1, with D perhaps TRBD1 (5 bases). CDR3: CASSQDRANEQFF. As DNA, the CDR3 is TGCGCCAGCAGCCAAGACAGGGCGAATGAGCAGTTCTTC.